The TCR beta chain described here comes from a study of shared clonotypes between healthy human individuals. In the study overall: Each donor's CD4 naive and CD4 memory cells filled three plates apiece, CD8 naive two, and CD8 memory one. Study findings and constraints: Among donors, sharing of clonotypes was expected to be affected by sequencing depth. The naive CD4 repertoires of a handful of donors were compared, and around 5% of clonotypes were shared. Non-shared clonotypes had lower generation probabilities than clonotypes shared by all four sorted-subset donors.

Here immunoSEQ multiplex PCR was the method, and the copy in TCRdb shows in-frame clones only, minus some. The sample lists roughly 700,000 clones, over 65% seen once, with over 1.5% in the top ten. A note on this clone: Its antigen remains unidentified.

Germline loops: CDR1 MNHNS, CDR2 SASEGT. The CDR3 is 13 residues long. Trimming cost V 2 bases and J 7 bases, with 11 bases left between them. This chain uses TRBV6-1 with TRBJ2-5, with a tentative D call TRBD2 (7 bases). The specimen sequenced was memory CD4+ T cells sorted from blood. The subset here: CD45RA-negative fraction. The source of this sequence is a woman in her 30s in good health. DNA of the CDR3: TGTGCCAGCAGTGAACAGGGGAGGGGGACCCAGTACTTC. It codes for CASSEQGRGTQYF.